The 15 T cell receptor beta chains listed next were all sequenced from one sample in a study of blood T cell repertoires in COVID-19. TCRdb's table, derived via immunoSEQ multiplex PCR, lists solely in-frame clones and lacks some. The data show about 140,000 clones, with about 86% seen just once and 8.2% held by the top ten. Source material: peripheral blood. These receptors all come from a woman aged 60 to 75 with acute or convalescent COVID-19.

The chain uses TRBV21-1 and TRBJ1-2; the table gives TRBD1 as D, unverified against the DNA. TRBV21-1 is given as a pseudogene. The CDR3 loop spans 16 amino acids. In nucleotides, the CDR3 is TGTGCCAGCAGCTTAATCGGAGGGGGCCCAAACTATGGCTACACCTTC. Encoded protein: CASSLIGGGPNYGYTF.

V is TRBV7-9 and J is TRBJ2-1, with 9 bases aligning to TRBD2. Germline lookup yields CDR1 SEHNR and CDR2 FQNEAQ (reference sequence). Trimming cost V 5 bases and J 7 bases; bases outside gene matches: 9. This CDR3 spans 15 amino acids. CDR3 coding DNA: TGTGCCAGCAGCCCGCGGCGGGGGGGCGGGAATGAGCAGTTCTTC. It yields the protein CASSPRRGGGNEQFF. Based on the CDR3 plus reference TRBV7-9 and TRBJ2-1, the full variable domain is DTGVSQNPRHKITKRGQNVTFRCDPISEHNRLYWYRQTLGQGPEFLTYFQNEAQLEKSRLLSDRFSAERPKGSFSTLEIQRTEQGDSAMYLCASSPRRGGGNEQFFGPGTRLTVL.

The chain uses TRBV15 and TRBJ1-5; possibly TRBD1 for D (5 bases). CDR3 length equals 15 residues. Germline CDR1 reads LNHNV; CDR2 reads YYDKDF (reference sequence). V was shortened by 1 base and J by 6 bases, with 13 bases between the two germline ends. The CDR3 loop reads CATSRGAGGGQPQHF. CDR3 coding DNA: TGTGCCACCAGCAGAGGAGCGGGGGGGGGTCAGCCCCAGCATTTT.

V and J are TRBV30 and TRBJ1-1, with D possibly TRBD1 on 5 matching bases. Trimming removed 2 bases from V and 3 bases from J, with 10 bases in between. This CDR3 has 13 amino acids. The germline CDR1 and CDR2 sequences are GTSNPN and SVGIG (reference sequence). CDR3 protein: CAWSRTSYTEAFF. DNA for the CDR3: TGTGCCTGGAGTAGGACAAGCTACACTGAAGCTTTCTTT.

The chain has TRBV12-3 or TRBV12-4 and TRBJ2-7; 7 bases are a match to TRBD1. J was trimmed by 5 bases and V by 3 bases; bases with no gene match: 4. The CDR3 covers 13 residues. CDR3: CASSFFQGDEQYF. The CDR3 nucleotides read TGTGCCAGCAGTTTTTTCCAGGGGGACGAGCAGTACTTC.

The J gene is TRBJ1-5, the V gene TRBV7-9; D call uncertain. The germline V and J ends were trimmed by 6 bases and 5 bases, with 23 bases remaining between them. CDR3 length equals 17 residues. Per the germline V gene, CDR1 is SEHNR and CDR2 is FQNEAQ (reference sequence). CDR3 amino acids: CASRTQPGAPGDQPQHF. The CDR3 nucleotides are TGTGCCAGCAGGACCCAACCGGGAGCTCCGGGCGATCAGCCCCAGCATTTT.

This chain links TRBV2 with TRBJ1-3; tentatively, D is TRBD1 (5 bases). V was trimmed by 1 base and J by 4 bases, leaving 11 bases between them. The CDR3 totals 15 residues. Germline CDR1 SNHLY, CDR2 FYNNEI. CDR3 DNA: TGTGCCAGCAGTGAAGAGGCAGGGTTGGGAAACACCATATATTTT. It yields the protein CASSEEAGLGNTIYF.

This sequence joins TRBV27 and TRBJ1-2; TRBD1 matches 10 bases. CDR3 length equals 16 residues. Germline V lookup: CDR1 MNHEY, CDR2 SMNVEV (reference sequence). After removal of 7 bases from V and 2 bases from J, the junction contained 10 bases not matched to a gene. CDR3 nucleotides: TGTGCCAGCACTTTCAAAGGGACAGGGGTCAACTATGGCTACACCTTC. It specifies CASTFKGTGVNYGYTF.

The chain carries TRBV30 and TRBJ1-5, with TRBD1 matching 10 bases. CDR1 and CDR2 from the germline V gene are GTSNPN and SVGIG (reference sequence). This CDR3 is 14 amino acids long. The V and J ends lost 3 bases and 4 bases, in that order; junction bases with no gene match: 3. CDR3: CAWRRTGGNQPQHF. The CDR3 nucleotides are TGTGCCTGGAGGAGGACAGGGGGAAATCAGCCCCAGCATTTT. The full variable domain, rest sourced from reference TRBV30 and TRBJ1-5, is SQTIHQWPATLVQPVGSPLSLECTVEGTSNPNLYWYRQAAGRGLQLLFYSVGIGQISSEVPQNLSASRPQDRQFILSSKKLLLSDSGFYLCAWRRTGGNQPQHFGDGTRLSIL.

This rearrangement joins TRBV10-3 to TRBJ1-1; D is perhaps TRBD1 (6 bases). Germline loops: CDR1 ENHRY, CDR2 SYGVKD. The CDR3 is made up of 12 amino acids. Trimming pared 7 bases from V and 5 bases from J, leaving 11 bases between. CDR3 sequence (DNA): TGTGCCATCACAGGGGATCTTACTGAAGCTTTCTTT. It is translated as CAITGDLTEAFF.

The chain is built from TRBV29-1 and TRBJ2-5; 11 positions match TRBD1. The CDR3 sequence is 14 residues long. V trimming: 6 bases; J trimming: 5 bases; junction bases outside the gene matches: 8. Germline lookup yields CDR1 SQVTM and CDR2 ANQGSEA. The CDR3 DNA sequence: TGCAGCGTGGTGGACAGGGGGCGCGAGGAGACCCAGTACTTC. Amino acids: CSVVDRGREETQYF.

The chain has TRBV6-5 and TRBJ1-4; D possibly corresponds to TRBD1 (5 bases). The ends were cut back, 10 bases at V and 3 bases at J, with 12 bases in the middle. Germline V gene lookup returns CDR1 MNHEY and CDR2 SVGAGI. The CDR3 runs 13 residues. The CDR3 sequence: CATQRGANEKLFF. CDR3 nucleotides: TGTGCCACCCAACGGGGGGCTAATGAAAAACTGTTTTTT.

CDR3 sequence (DNA): TGTGCCACCAGCCCCCCAGGGTCTAGCACAGATACGCAGTATTTT. Translation gives CATSPPGSSTDTQYF. The chain employs TRBV15 and TRBJ2-3; a possible D gene is TRBD1 (5 bases). The CDR3 consists of 15 residues. V was trimmed by 5 bases and J by 0 bases, leaving 12 bases between them. From germline, CDR1 is LNHNV and CDR2 YYDKDF (reference sequence).

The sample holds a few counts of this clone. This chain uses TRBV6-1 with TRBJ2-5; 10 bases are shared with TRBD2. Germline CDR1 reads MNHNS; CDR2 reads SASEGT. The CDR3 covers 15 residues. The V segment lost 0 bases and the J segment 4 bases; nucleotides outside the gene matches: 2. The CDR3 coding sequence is TGTGCCAGCAGTGAAGCAGCGGGGGGGCCAGAGACCCAGTACTTC. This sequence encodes CASSEAAGGPETQYF.

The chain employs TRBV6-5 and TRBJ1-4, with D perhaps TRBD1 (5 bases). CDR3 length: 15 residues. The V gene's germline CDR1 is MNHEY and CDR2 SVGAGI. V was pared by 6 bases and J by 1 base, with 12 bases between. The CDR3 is CASRLSQGTNEKLFF. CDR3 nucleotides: TGTGCCAGCAGACTCTCCCAGGGAACTAATGAAAAACTGTTTTTT.